The 20 T cell receptor beta chains in this list originate from one sample, sequenced in a study of PD-L1 blockade in urothelial cancer. Measured with immunoSEQ multiplex PCR; TCRdb has only the in-frame clones, and not every one. This repertoire shows some 100,000 clones, around 90% found once; its top ten account for 0.75% to 0.95%. The input for sequencing was PBMCs, taken around atezolizumab (anti-PD-L1) treatment. The receptors here all came from a woman over 75 with urothelial cancer.

V gene TRBV30 combines with J gene TRBJ2-7, with a tentative D call TRBD1 (5 bases). Trimming took off 1 base at V and 0 bases at J, with 10 bases between the two ends. CDR1 and CDR2 from the germline V gene are GTSNPN and SVGIG (reference sequence). CDR3 size: 14 residues. The DNA of the CDR3 is TGTGCCTGGAGTGGGGGCAGGGCCTCCTACGAGCAGTACTTC. Translated, it gives CAWSGGRASYEQYF.

The CDR3, as DNA: TGTGCCAGCAGGACCGGGACAGGGGAAGCTTTCTTT. Protein: CASRTGTGEAFF. The V gene is TRBV2, the J gene TRBJ1-1; 9 positions agree with TRBD1. Germline lookup yields CDR1 SNHLY and CDR2 FYNNEI. CDR3 length equals 12 residues. Trimming removed 6 bases from V and 8 bases from J; junction bases left unmatched: 4.

This chain uses TRBV7-9 with TRBJ2-2, with D unresolved. The V gene lost 3 bases and the J gene lost 2 bases, with 10 bases spanning the gap. The CDR3 spans 15 residues. Per the germline V gene, CDR1 is SEHNR and CDR2 is FQNEAQ (reference sequence). DNA for the CDR3: TGTGCCAGCAGCTTGATCGAGACAAACACCGGGGAGCTGTTTTTT. Translating gives CASSLIETNTGELFF.

V is TRBV18 and J is TRBJ2-7; the match to TRBD2 covers 9 bases. Germline CDR1 and CDR2: KGHSH and LQKENI. The CDR3 spans 16 residues. V gave up 3 bases and J gave up 1 base; unmatched junction bases: 7. CDR3 coding DNA: TGTGCCAGCTCACCGTTAGCGGGAGCGAAATCCTACGAGCAGTACTTC. It codes for CASSPLAGAKSYEQYF.

This clone was counted a single time. This sequence joins TRBV5-1 and TRBJ2-5; D might be TRBD1 (5 bases). CDR3 size: 15 residues. V was trimmed by 1 base and J by 0 bases, leaving 10 bases between them. CDR1 and CDR2 (germline): SGHRS, YFSETQ. In nucleotides, the CDR3 is TGCGCCAGCAGCTTGCAGGGCCAGCACCAAGAGACCCAGTACTTC. Protein: CASSLQGQHQETQYF.

This clone was counted a single time. The rearrangement links TRBV5-6 to TRBJ1-2, with 8 bases lining up with TRBD1. The CDR3 runs to 14 residues. Germline values: CDR1 SGHDT, CDR2 YYEEEE. V was clipped by 4 bases and J by 8 bases; unmatched bases: 10. This CDR3 is CASSPPGGPWGYTF. CDR3 DNA sequence: TGTGCCAGCAGCCCGCCAGGGGGCCCTTGGGGCTACACCTTC.

The V call is TRBV28, the J call TRBJ2-2; 11 nucleotides line up with TRBD2. The CDR3 sequence is 18 residues long. V was clipped by 3 bases and J by 4 bases; unmatched bases: 10. In germline, CDR1 is MDHEN, CDR2 SYDVKM. CDR3: CASSFFGLAGPGTGELFF. The DNA of the CDR3 is TGTGCCAGCAGTTTCTTTGGACTAGCGGGCCCGGGCACCGGGGAGCTGTTTTTT.

CDR3: CASSPTSGSGDEQYF. Written as DNA, the CDR3 is TGTGCCAGCAGCCCGACTAGCGGGAGCGGAGACGAGCAGTACTTC. The chain links TRBV5-4 to TRBJ2-7, with 12 bases lining up with TRBD2. CDR1 and CDR2 (germline): SGHNT, YYREEE (reference sequence). With 4 bases clipped from V and 5 bases from J, the junction kept 7 bases outside the gene matches. CDR3 length: 15 residues.

The V call is TRBV2, the J call TRBJ1-1; D is ambiguous. CDR1 is SNHLY, CDR2 FYNNEI, per germline. CDR3 length: 12 amino acids. The germline V and J ends were trimmed by 6 bases and 1 base, with 6 bases remaining between them. This CDR3 reads CASRAQNTEAFF. In nucleotides, the CDR3 is TGTGCCAGCAGGGCTCAGAACACTGAAGCTTTCTTT.

CDR3 sequence: CASRPPEVLSEAFF. DNA for the CDR3: TGTGCCAGCCGGCCCCCGGAGGTTCTCTCTGAAGCTTTCTTT. V is TRBV27 and J is TRBJ1-1; no clear D gene. The ends were cut back, 8 bases at V and 6 bases at J, with 19 bases in the middle. Germline CDR1 and CDR2: MNHEY and SMNVEV (reference sequence). The CDR3 length is 14 residues.

The gene calls are TRBV19 and TRBJ2-7, with 7 bases lining up with TRBD2. The CDR3 sequence is 15 residues long. J was trimmed by 3 bases and V by 1 base; bases with no gene match: 6. The V gene's germline CDR1 is LNHDA and CDR2 SQIVND (reference sequence). CDR3 in DNA: TGTGCCAGTAGTATAGGTCTAGCGGCGCTCTACGAGCAGTACTTC. Amino acid sequence: CASSIGLAALYEQYF.

The J gene is TRBJ2-3, the V gene TRBV18; 9 nucleotides line up with TRBD2. The V and J ends lost 5 bases and 1 base, in that order; junction bases with no gene match: 1. From germline, CDR1 is KGHSH and CDR2 LQKENI. This CDR3 has 14 amino acids. The CDR3 nucleotides read TGTGCCAGCTCAAGACTAGCGGGCACAGATACGCAGTATTTT. Translated: CASSRLAGTDTQYF.

The chain is built from TRBV5-5 and TRBJ2-2, with D perhaps TRBD1 (6 bases). Trimming left V 2 bases short and J 6 bases short, with 23 bases between. The CDR3 is 18 amino acids. CDR1 is SGHKS, CDR2 YYEKEE, per germline (reference sequence). CDR3 residues: CASSFPPPGQEISGELFF. The DNA for the CDR3 is TGTGCCAGCAGCTTCCCTCCCCCGGGACAAGAAATCTCCGGGGAGCTGTTTTTT.

The chain carries TRBV19 and TRBJ2-7; TRBD2 matches 11 bases. There are 16 residues in the CDR3. The germline V gene encodes CDR1 LNHDA and CDR2 SQIVND (reference sequence). V lost 10 bases, J lost 0 bases, and 11 bases stayed unmatched. The CDR3 DNA follows: TGTGCCACCACGCAGGGGACTAGCGGTTACTCCTACGAGCAGTACTTC. It specifies CATTQGTSGYSYEQYF.

This chain uses TRBV4-1 with TRBJ1-2, with no clear D. The CDR3 is made up of 13 amino acids. The germline V gene encodes CDR1 MGHRA and CDR2 YSYEKL. V was pared by 0 bases and J by 8 bases, with 10 bases between. The CDR3 DNA reads TGCGCCAGCAGCCAAGATCGACCGGGGGGCTACACCTTC. Protein product: CASSQDRPGGYTF.

V and J are TRBV7-3 and TRBJ1-1; D is possibly TRBD1 (5 bases). Germline assignment: CDR1 SGHTA and CDR2 FQGTGA. This CDR3 is built from 14 residues. Trimming took 4 bases from V and 1 from J, leaving 10 bases between them. For the CDR3, the DNA is TGTGCCAGCAGCTCCGGACACCCGAACACTGAAGCTTTCTTT. It is translated as CASSSGHPNTEAFF. The whole variable domain, filled in from reference TRBV7-3 and TRBJ1-1, reads GAGVSQTPSNKVTEKGKYVELRCDPISGHTALYWYRQSLGQGPEFLIYFQGTGAADDSGLPNDRFFAVRPEGSVSTLKIQRTERGDSAVYLCASSSGHPNTEAFFGQGTRLTVV.

The CDR3 bases are TGTGCCAGCAGTTTTTGGGGGGGCACTGAAGCTTTCTTT. Translation gives CASSFWGGTEAFF. The V gene is TRBV27, the J gene TRBJ1-1; a weak D match, TRBD1 (5 bases). V dropped 3 bases and J dropped 4 bases, with 9 bases sitting between them. Germline-derived CDR1 and CDR2 are MNHEY and SMNVEV (reference sequence). There are 13 residues in the CDR3.

This clone was picked up one time. The chain recombines TRBV28 with TRBJ1-1; D is unclear. V gave up 5 bases and J gave up 1 base, with 5 bases separating them. Looked up from germline, CDR1 is MDHEN and CDR2 is SYDVKM. This CDR3 is 12 amino acids long. CDR3 DNA sequence: TGTGCCAGCAGTGGAGAGAACACTGAAGCTTTCTTT. This translates into CASSGENTEAFF. The whole variable domain, filled in from reference TRBV28 and TRBJ1-1, reads DVKVTQSSRYLVKRTGEKVFLECVQDMDHENMFWYRQDPGLGLRLIYFSYDVKMKEKGDIPEGYSVSREKKERFSLILESASTNQTSMYLCASSGENTEAFFGQGTRLTVV.

The V gene is TRBV5-1, the J gene TRBJ1-4; 7 bases match TRBD1. V shed 1 base, J shed 5 bases, and the junction held 5 bases outside the gene matches. Germline V gives CDR1 SGHRS, CDR2 YFSETQ. The CDR3 spans 15 residues. CDR3 nucleotide sequence: TGCGCCAGCAGCTTGTTGGGACAGCTCAATGAAAAACTGTTTTTT. It specifies CASSLLGQLNEKLFF.

V is TRBV7-3 and J is TRBJ2-1; D perhaps matches TRBD2 (6 bases). V was pared by 5 bases and J by 4 bases, with 9 bases between. Germline assignment: CDR1 SGHTA and CDR2 FQGTGA. The CDR3 covers 13 residues. The CDR3 coding sequence is TGTGCCAGCAGCCGGGACTCGTACAATGAGCAGTTCTTC. As protein: CASSRDSYNEQFF.